The source of this T cell receptor (beta chain) is a study of blood T cell repertoires in COVID-19. Study information: Spain, Italy and the United States supplied samples that represented acute and convalescent COVID-19. PBMCs, B-cell-depleted T cells, or T cells provided the cDNA or gDNA that made up the material.

In the study's own analysis: For nucleated cells, counts were estimated from reference gene primer amplification. Produced via immunoSEQ multiplex PCR; TCRdb's table is partial and in-frame only. V and J calls plus clone size are reproduced from that table; the DNA served to infer D and trimming. This table holds 80,000 or so clones, about 89% found once. Germline V gene lookup returns CDR1 SNHLY and CDR2 FYNNEI. The CDR3 spans 16 residues. Trimming cost V 5 bases and J 0 bases; bases outside gene matches: 4. The receptor comes from a woman in her sixties with acute or convalescent COVID-19. The chain uses TRBV2 and TRBJ2-6, with TRBD1 identical over 7 bases. Sequenced material: peripheral blood. In nucleotides, the CDR3 is TGTGCCAGCAGTCCAAGACAGGGCTCTGGGGCCAACGTCCTGACTTTC. Translated, it gives CASSPRQGSGANVLTF.